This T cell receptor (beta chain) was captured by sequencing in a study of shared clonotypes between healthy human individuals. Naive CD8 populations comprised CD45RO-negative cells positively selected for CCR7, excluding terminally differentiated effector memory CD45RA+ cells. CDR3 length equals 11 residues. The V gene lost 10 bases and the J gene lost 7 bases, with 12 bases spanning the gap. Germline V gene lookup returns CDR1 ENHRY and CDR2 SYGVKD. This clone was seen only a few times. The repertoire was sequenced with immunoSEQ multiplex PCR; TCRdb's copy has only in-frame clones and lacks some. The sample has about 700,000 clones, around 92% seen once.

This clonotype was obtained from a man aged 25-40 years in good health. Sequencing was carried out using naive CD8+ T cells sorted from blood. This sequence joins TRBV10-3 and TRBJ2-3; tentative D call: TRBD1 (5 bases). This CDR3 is CATDSLNTQYF. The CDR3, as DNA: TGTGCCACCGACAGCTTGAATACGCAGTATTTT.